These 14 T cell receptor beta chains originate from one sample sequenced in a study of T cell repertoires in cytomegalovirus infection. TCRdb called the reads again in MiXCR, with one record for every CDR3 protein. This table has about 500,000 distinct CDR3 sequences, around a third appearing once. Antigens of these TCRs are unknown. Sequences were derived from cultured PBMCs, sampled from culture after CMV antigen stimulation. The receptors here all came from a human donor in good health (CMV status not recorded). Some clones in this sample may be carry-over from other donors' samples.

V and J are TRBV18 and TRBJ1-1, with TRBD1 as a possible D gene (5 bases). The V and J ends lost 3 bases and 1 base respectively, with 12 bases between them. In germline, CDR1 is KGHSH, CDR2 LQKENI. CDR3 length: 15 amino acids. CDR3 nucleotides: TGTGCCAGCTCACCGTTGGACATCCCGAACACTGAAGCTTTCTTT. This translates into CASSPLDIPNTEAFF. Together with reference TRBV18 and TRBJ1-1, the CDR3 gives the full variable domain: NAGVMQNPRHLVRRRGQEARLRCSPMKGHSHVYWYRQLPEEGLKFMVYLQKENIIDESGMPKERFSAEFPKEGPSILRIQQVVRGDSAAYFCASSPLDIPNTEAFFGQGTRLTVV.

The V call is TRBV6-6, the J call TRBJ2-7; 14 bases are a match to TRBD2. CDR1 and CDR2 (germline): MNHNY, SVGAGI (reference sequence). The junction had 13 bases not matched to a gene; V was cut back by 6 bases and J by 3 bases. The CDR3 is 18 residues long. The CDR3 DNA follows: TGTGCCAGCAGCCCTAGATGGGGACTAGCGGGAGCCGTCTACGAGCAGTACTTC. This translates into CASSPRWGLAGAVYEQYF.

V and J are TRBV4-3 and TRBJ1-2; TRBD1 is a possible D gene (5 bases). The germline gives CDR1 LGHNA, CDR2 YSLEER. The V gene lost 6 bases and the J gene lost 7 bases, with 21 bases spanning the gap. The CDR3 contains 15 residues. This chain's CDR3 is CASSPGGGIQAGYTF. CDR3 coding DNA: TGCGCCAGCAGTCCGGGGGGGGGGATCCAAGCTGGCTACACCTTC.

This clonotype was seen repeatedly, ten times or more. This chain uses TRBV7-2 with TRBJ2-3; 7 bases line up with TRBD2. Germline V gives CDR1 SGHTA, CDR2 FQGNSA. This CDR3 comprises 16 residues. Trimming at V came to 5 bases and at J to 0 bases, leaving 8 bases not matched to a gene. The DNA for the CDR3 is TGTGCCAGCAGCCGGATGCTAGCGGCTAGCACAGATACGCAGTATTTT. Translated, it gives CASSRMLAASTDTQYF.

V is TRBV19 and J is TRBJ2-1; 9 bases align to TRBD2. Germline V gives CDR1 LNHDA, CDR2 SQIVND (reference sequence). Trimming cost V 6 bases and J 3 bases; bases outside gene matches: 6. The CDR3 runs 15 residues. CDR3: CASRPGLAVYNEQFF. The CDR3 DNA sequence: TGTGCCAGTAGGCCGGGACTAGCAGTCTACAATGAGCAGTTCTTC.

V gene TRBV7-2 combines with J gene TRBJ1-5; TRBD1 is a possible D gene (6 bases). Germline V gene sequence: CDR1 SGHTA, CDR2 FQGNSA. The CDR3 length is 14 residues. Trimming pared 2 bases from V and 2 bases from J, leaving 7 bases between. The CDR3 coding sequence is TGTGCCAGCAGCTTAAAGGGGGGCAATCAGCCCCAGCATTTT. Residues: CASSLKGGNQPQHF.

The chain carries TRBV28 and TRBJ2-7; 9 nucleotides align to TRBD2. This CDR3 contains 13 residues. The ends lost 6 bases at V and 6 bases at J; junction bases unmatched: 6. Germline V gene data show CDR1 as MDHEN and CDR2 as SYDVKM. The CDR3 coding sequence is TGTGCCAGCAGCAATAGCGGGAGACCCGAGCAGTACTTC. This translates into CASSNSGRPEQYF.

The rearrangement uses TRBV6-1 and TRBJ2-2; no clear D. Germline assignment: CDR1 MNHNS and CDR2 SASEGT. The CDR3 sequence is 14 residues long. The ends were cut back, 5 bases at V and 5 bases at J, with 12 bases in the middle. CDR3 DNA sequence: TGTGCCAGCAGTCCAGTACCCGTGACCGGGGAGCTGTTTTTT. It translates to CASSPVPVTGELFF.

The rearrangement links TRBV4-1 to TRBJ1-1, with TRBD1 as a possible D gene (5 bases). The CDR3 sequence is 15 residues long. Germline V lookup: CDR1 MGHRA, CDR2 YSYEKL. Trimming left V 1 base short and J 3 bases short, with 12 bases between. CDR3 nucleotides: TGCGCCAGCAGCCAAGTTTTTAGAGGGGACACTGAAGCTTTCTTT. Protein: CASSQVFRGDTEAFF.

As concerns this clonotype: A much larger clonotype is one base distant, so this may be a read error. The chain couples TRBV7-2 to TRBJ1-2; no firm D call. Germline loops: CDR1 SGHTA, CDR2 FQGNSA. The CDR3 extends over 14 amino acids. The CDR3 DNA is TGTGTCAGCAGCTTATTTTCGACAAACTATGGCTACACCTTC. Translating it yields CVSSLFSTNYGYTF.

The chain joins TRBV4-1 to TRBJ1-3, with 7 bases aligning to TRBD1. Germline assignment: CDR1 MGHRA and CDR2 YSYEKL. The trim removed 5 bases at V and 2 bases at J, leaving 6 bases unmatched. This CDR3 comprises 15 residues. CDR3 in amino acids: CASSKVRGAGNTIYF. The CDR3 DNA sequence: TGCGCCAGCAGCAAAGTCAGGGGGGCTGGAAACACCATATATTTT.

The chain combines TRBV12-5 with TRBJ2-2, with unresolved D. The germline CDR1 and CDR2 sequences are LGHNT and FRNRAP. The CDR3 consists of 12 residues. V was trimmed by 3 bases and J by 3 bases, leaving 2 bases between them. CDR3 sequence reads: CASGFYTGELFF. The CDR3 nucleotides read TGTGCTAGTGGTTTTTACACCGGGGAGCTGTTTTTT.

This clonotype showed up just a few times. This chain's CDR3 is CASSDRWTSRREQPQHF. Here the CDR3 DNA reads TGCGCCAGCAGTGATCGGTGGACAAGCCGGAGAGAGCAGCCCCAGCATTTT. The chain recombines TRBV10-2 with TRBJ1-5; perhaps TRBD1 as D (5 bases). Germline CDR1 WSHSY, CDR2 SAAADI. Deletions cut 3 bases from V and 7 bases from J, with 22 bases between. The CDR3 sequence is 17 residues long.

The genes are TRBV6-5 and TRBJ2-1; 7 bases agree with TRBD2. This CDR3 has 16 amino acids. After removal of 6 bases from V and 8 bases from J, the junction contained 16 bases not matched to a gene. Per the germline V gene, CDR1 is MNHEY and CDR2 is SVGAGI. CDR3 in amino acids: CASSPEPHSSGDEQFF. The CDR3 DNA follows: TGTGCCAGCAGCCCTGAACCCCACTCGAGCGGGGATGAGCAGTTCTTC.